Shown below are 20 T cell receptor beta chains from a single sample sequenced in a study of blood T cell repertoires in COVID-19. The method was immunoSEQ multiplex PCR; TCRdb's version includes in-frame clones alone and lacks a portion of them. The data contain approximately 460,000 clones, roughly 89% of them singletons. The sequencing input was peripheral blood. These receptors came from a man younger than 35 with COVID-19, enrolled during active disease.

This clone occurred once. CDR3 residues: CASSQATLASYEQYF. In nucleotides, the CDR3 is TGTGCCAGCAGCCAAGCGACGCTAGCGTCCTACGAGCAGTACTTC. The genes are TRBV4-2 and TRBJ2-7, with D possibly TRBD2 on 6 matching bases. The CDR3 sequence is 15 residues long. Germline lookup yields CDR1 LGHNA and CDR2 YNFKEQ. V dropped 1 base and J dropped 1 base, with 11 bases sitting between them.

The rearrangement joins TRBV27 to TRBJ2-3; TRBD2 aligns across 7 bases. The CDR3 totals 16 residues. Germline V gene data show CDR1 as MNHEY and CDR2 as SMNVEV (reference sequence). With V trimmed by 4 bases and J by 3 bases, 10 bases remained unmatched. CDR3 in DNA: TGTGCCAGCAGTTCCTTCGCGGGAGTGGGTACAGATACGCAGTATTTT. It translates to CASSSFAGVGTDTQYF.

The chain joins TRBV10-3 to TRBJ2-1, with D perhaps matching TRBD2 (6 bases). Germline CDR1 reads ENHRY; CDR2 reads SYGVKD. The CDR3 totals 18 residues. V was clipped by 4 bases and J by 0 bases, with 19 bases between them. The CDR3 sequence is CAISALLPRGSSYNEQFF. DNA of the CDR3: TGTGCCATCAGTGCCCTCCTTCCTCGGGGGAGCTCCTACAATGAGCAGTTCTTC.

The V gene is TRBV25-1, the J gene TRBJ2-4, with D possibly being TRBD2 (6 bases). Deletions cut 0 bases from V and 7 bases from J, with 16 bases between. Germline V gene sequence: CDR1 MGHDK, CDR2 SYGVNS. This CDR3 comprises 16 residues. CDR3 DNA sequence: TGTGCCAGCAGTGAATATCCCCCGAAGGGGAGGAACATTCAGTACTTC. Protein sequence: CASSEYPPKGRNIQYF.

The V and J genes are TRBV13 and TRBJ2-1; 9 bases map to TRBD2. The CDR3 spans 16 residues. The V segment lost 1 base and the J segment 5 bases; nucleotides outside the gene matches: 6. In germline, CDR1 is PRHDT, CDR2 FYEKMQ (reference sequence). CDR3 amino acids: CASSLVERGDNNEQFF. The CDR3 nucleotides are TGTGCCAGCAGCTTAGTAGAGCGGGGGGACAACAATGAGCAGTTCTTC. Together with reference TRBV13 and TRBJ2-1, the CDR3 gives the full variable domain: AAGVIQSPRHLIKEKRETATLKCYPIPRHDTVYWYQQGPGQDPQFLISFYEKMQSDKGSIPDRFSAQQFSDYHSELNMSSLELGDSALYFCASSLVERGDNNEQFFGPGTRLTVL.

The chain couples TRBV14 to TRBJ2-1; 12 bases map to TRBD2. The germline V gene has CDR1 SGHDN and CDR2 FVKESK. The CDR3 spans 15 residues. J gave up 8 bases and V 2 bases, and 4 bases lay outside the gene matches. CDR3 bases: TGTGCCAGCAGCCAAATGACTAGCGGGAGCCATGAGCAGTTCTTC. As protein: CASSQMTSGSHEQFF.

The gene calls are TRBV20-1 and TRBJ2-5; TRBD2 is a possible D gene (6 bases). Between the trimmed V and J ends, which lost 3 bases and 2 bases, there was a span of 16 bases. CDR1 is DFQATT and CDR2 is SNEGSKA in the germline V gene (reference sequence). The CDR3 has 15 residues. CDR3 sequence: CSASERALGQETQYF. CDR3 bases: TGCAGTGCTAGTGAGCGGGCCCTCGGGCAAGAGACCCAGTACTTC.

The chain uses TRBV6-6 and TRBJ2-5; 12 bases map to TRBD2. This CDR3 is 15 amino acids long. Germline V gives CDR1 MNHNY, CDR2 SVGAGI (reference sequence). The V and J ends lost 6 bases and 4 bases, in that order; junction bases with no gene match: 6. The CDR3 bases are TGTGCCAGCAGCCCTAGCGGGGGGGTGAGAGAGACCCAGTACTTC. It is translated as CASSPSGGVRETQYF.

CDR3: CASRLTSTVTDTQYF. CDR3 nucleotides: TGTGCCAGCAGGCTGACATCTACGGTCACAGATACGCAGTATTTT. The V gene is TRBV2, the J gene TRBJ2-3; unclear D gene. Trimming cost V 6 bases and J 2 bases, with 15 bases left between them. CDR3 size: 15 residues. Germline CDR1 reads SNHLY; CDR2 reads FYNNEI.

The chain couples TRBV25-1 to TRBJ1-1, with D maybe TRBD1 (5 bases). V was pared by 5 bases and J by 11 bases, with 21 bases between. The CDR3 spans 14 residues. Germline assignment: CDR1 MGHDK and CDR2 SYGVNS. CDR3 coding DNA: TGTGCCAGCAGTTCCAATGGGGGGAAGCGCAGGGCTTTCTTT. It yields the protein CASSSNGGKRRAFF. The full variable domain, with the rest looked up from reference TRBV25-1 and TRBJ1-1, is EADIYQTPRYLVIGTGKKITLECSQTMGHDKMYWYQQDPGMELHLIHYSYGVNSTEKGDLSSESTVSRIRTEHFPLTLESARPSHTSQYLCASSSNGGKRRAFFGQGTRLTVV.

The chain employs TRBV5-1 and TRBJ2-2; the D gene is possibly TRBD1 (6 bases). From germline, CDR1 is SGHRS and CDR2 YFSETQ. The CDR3 extends over 15 amino acids. Trimming took off 5 bases at V and 6 bases at J, with 17 bases between the two ends. The CDR3 coding sequence is TGCGCCAGCAGGTTCGGGGCAGGGGCTTCCGGGGAGCTGTTTTTT. Translating gives CASRFGAGASGELFF. Together with reference TRBV5-1 and TRBJ2-2, the CDR3 gives the full variable domain: KAGVTQTPRYLIKTRGQQVTLSCSPISGHRSVSWYQQTPGQGLQFLFEYFSETQRNKGNFPGRFSGRQFSNSRSEMNVSTLELGDSALYLCASRFGAGASGELFFGEGSRLTVL.

The rearrangement uses TRBV7-2 and TRBJ1-2; the match to TRBD1 covers 8 bases. CDR1 is SGHTA and CDR2 is FQGNSA in the germline V gene. This CDR3 has 15 residues. The junction had 6 bases not matched to a gene; V was cut back by 3 bases and J by 3 bases. CDR3 region: CASSLLGTGDYGYTF. CDR3 sequence (DNA): TGTGCCAGCAGCTTGTTGGGGACAGGTGACTATGGCTACACCTTC.

The chain couples TRBV6-5 to TRBJ2-7, with no clear D. CDR1 MNHEY and CDR2 SVGAGI come from the germline V gene. This CDR3 is 12 amino acids long. Deletions cut 8 bases from V and 0 bases from J, with 8 bases between. This CDR3 reads CASSESSYEQYF. The CDR3 DNA sequence: TGTGCCAGCTCGGAGAGCTCCTACGAGCAGTACTTC.

J is TRBJ1-4 and V is TRBV24-1; the D is unclear. With 3 bases removed from V and 0 bases from J, the gap between germline ends came to 7 bases. Germline V CDR1 and CDR2: KGHDR, SFDVKD. The CDR3 contains 15 residues. CDR3 DNA: TGTGCCACCAGTGATCCCAAATCAACTAATGAAAAACTGTTTTTT. Its protein is CATSDPKSTNEKLFF.

This rearrangement joins TRBV5-1 to TRBJ2-3, with D maybe TRBD1 (8 bases). Deletions cut 5 bases from V and 1 base from J, with 20 bases between. CDR1 is SGHRS and CDR2 is YFSETQ in the germline V gene. CDR3 length: 17 amino acids. Here the CDR3 DNA reads TGCGCCAGCAGGACAGGGGTAGCTAGCGGAGGCACAGATACGCAGTATTTT. As protein: CASRTGVASGGTDTQYF.

The J gene is TRBJ2-3, the V gene TRBV12-3 or TRBV12-4, with D possibly matching TRBD1 (6 bases). This CDR3 spans 12 amino acids. V shed 10 bases and J shed 2 bases, with 10 bases lying between them. For the CDR3, the DNA is TGTGCCACCGAGGGGGACACAGATACGCAGTATTTT. Protein: CATEGDTDTQYF.

The rearrangement joins TRBV18 to TRBJ1-6; D might be TRBD1 (6 bases). The CDR3 covers 14 residues. Germline CDR1 reads KGHSH; CDR2 reads LQKENI. Deletions cut 3 bases from V and 10 bases from J, with 13 bases between. The chain's CDR3 is CASSPGQIGSPLHF. Written as DNA, the CDR3 is TGTGCCAGCTCACCCGGACAGATCGGATCACCCCTCCACTTT.

CDR3 protein: CASSEGGRARYNEQFF. The CDR3 DNA is TGTGCCAGCAGTGAGGGGGGGCGGGCTAGATACAATGAGCAGTTCTTC. The chain couples TRBV2 to TRBJ2-1; D is possibly TRBD2 (7 bases). Looked up from germline, CDR1 is SNHLY and CDR2 is FYNNEI. V was pared by 3 bases and J by 4 bases, with 16 bases between. This CDR3 contains 16 residues. The full variable domain, in which reference TRBV2 and TRBJ2-1 provide the parts outside the CDR3, is EPEVTQTPSHQVTQMGQEVILRCVPISNHLYFYWYRQILGQKVEFLVSFYNNEISEKSEIFDDQFSVERPDGSNFTLKIRSTKLEDSAMYFCASSEGGRARYNEQFFGPGTRLTVL.

With respect to this clone: This CDR3 is also generated by other DNA sequences in the sample. The chain recombines TRBV7-9 with TRBJ2-7; D may be TRBD2 (6 bases). There are 14 residues in the CDR3. Between the trimmed V and J ends, which lost 1 base and 0 bases, there was a span of 7 bases. CDR1 SEHNR and CDR2 FQNEAQ come from the germline V gene (reference sequence). The CDR3 region has the DNA TGTGCCAGCAGCTTAGACGGGGGCTCCTACGAGCAGTACTTC. Translation gives CASSLDGGSYEQYF. Variable domain in full (rest from reference TRBV7-9 and TRBJ2-7): DTGVSQNPRHKITKRGQNVTFRCDPISEHNRLYWYRQTLGQGPEFLTYFQNEAQLEKSRLLSDRFSAERPKGSFSTLEIQRTEQGDSAMYLCASSLDGGSYEQYFGPGTRLTVT.

The genes are TRBV27 and TRBJ2-7; D perhaps matches TRBD1 (5 bases). Germline CDR1 reads MNHEY; CDR2 reads SMNVEV (reference sequence). The V and J ends lost 2 bases and 3 bases respectively, with 26 bases between them. The CDR3 consists of 19 residues. The CDR3 nucleotides are TGTGCCAGCAGTTTACCACGCCCAGTAGAAGGGGCCCCCCTCTACGAGCAGTACTTC. Encoded protein: CASSLPRPVEGAPLYEQYF.